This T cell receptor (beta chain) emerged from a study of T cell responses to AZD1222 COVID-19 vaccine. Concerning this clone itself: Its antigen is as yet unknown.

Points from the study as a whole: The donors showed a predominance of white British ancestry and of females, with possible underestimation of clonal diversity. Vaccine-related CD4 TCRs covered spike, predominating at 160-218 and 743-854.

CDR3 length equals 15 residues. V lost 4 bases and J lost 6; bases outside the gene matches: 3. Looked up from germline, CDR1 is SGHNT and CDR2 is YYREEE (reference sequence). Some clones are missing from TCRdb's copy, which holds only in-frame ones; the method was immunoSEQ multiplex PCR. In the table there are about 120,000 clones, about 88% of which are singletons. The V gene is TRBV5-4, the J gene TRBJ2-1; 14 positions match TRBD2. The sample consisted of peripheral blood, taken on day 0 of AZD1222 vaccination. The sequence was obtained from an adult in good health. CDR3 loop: CASSRGTSGSNEQFF. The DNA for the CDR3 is TGTGCCAGCAGCCGCGGGACTAGCGGGAGCAATGAGCAGTTCTTC.